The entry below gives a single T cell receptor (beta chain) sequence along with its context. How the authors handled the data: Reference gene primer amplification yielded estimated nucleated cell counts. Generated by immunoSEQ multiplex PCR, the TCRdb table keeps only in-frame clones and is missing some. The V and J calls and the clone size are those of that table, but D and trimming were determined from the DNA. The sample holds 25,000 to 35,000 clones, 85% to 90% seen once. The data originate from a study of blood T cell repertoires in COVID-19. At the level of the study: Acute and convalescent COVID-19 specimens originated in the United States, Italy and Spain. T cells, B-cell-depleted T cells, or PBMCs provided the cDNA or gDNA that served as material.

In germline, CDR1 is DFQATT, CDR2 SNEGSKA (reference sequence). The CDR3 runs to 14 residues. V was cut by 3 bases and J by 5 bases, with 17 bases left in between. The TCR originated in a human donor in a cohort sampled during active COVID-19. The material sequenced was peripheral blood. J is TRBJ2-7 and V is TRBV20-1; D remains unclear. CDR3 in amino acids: CSASFSQVVHEQYF. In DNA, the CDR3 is TGCAGTGCTAGTTTTTCCCAGGTAGTTCACGAGCAGTACTTC.